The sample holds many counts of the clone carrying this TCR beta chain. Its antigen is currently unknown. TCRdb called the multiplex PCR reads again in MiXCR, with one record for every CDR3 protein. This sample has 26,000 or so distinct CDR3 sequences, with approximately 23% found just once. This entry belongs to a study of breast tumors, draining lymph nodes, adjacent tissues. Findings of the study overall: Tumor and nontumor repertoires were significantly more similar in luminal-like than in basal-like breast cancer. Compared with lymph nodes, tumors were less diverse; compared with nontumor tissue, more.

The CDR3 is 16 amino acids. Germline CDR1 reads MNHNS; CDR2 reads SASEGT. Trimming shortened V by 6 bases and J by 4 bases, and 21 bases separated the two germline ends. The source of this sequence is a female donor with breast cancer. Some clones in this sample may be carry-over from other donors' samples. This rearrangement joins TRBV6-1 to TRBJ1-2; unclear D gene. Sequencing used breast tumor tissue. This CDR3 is CASSAVAARIVYGYTF. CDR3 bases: TGTGCCAGCAGCGCCGTCGCAGCCCGAATAGTCTATGGCTACACCTTC.